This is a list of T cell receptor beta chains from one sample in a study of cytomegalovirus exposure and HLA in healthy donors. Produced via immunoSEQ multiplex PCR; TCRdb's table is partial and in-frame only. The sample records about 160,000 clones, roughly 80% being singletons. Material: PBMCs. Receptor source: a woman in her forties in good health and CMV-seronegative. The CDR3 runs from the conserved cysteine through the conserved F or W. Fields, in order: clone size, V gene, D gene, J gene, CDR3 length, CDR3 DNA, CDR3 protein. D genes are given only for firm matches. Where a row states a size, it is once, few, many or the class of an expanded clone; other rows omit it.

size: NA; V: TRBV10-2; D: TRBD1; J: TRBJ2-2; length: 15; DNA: TGCGCCACGACGGGACAGGGTATAGGCACCGGGGAGCTGTTTTTT; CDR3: CATTGQGIGTGELFF
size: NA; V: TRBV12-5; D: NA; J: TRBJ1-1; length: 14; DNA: TGTGCTAGTGATAAACCCAGGGGCCGCACTGAAGCTTTCTTT; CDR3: CASDKPRGRTEAFF
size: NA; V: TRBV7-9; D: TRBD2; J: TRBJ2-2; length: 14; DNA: TGTGCCAGCAGCTTAACGGGGGGGCCCGGGGAGCTGTTTTTT; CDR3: CASSLTGGPGELFF
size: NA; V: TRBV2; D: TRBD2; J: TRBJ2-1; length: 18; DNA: TGTGCCAGCAGTGAAGATGGGCCTAGCGGGGGGGGAGTCGATGAGCAGTTCTTC; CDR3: CASSEDGPSGGGVDEQFF
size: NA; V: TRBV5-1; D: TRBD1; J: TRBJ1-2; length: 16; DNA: TGCGCCAGCAGCCCCTCGACAGGGATAGTAAACTATGGCTACACCTTC; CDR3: CASSPSTGIVNYGYTF
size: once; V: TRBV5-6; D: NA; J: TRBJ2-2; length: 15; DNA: TGTGCCAGCAGCTTGGACATCCTGAACACCGGGGAGCTGTTTTTT; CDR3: CASSLDILNTGELFF
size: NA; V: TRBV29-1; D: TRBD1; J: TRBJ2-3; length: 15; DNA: TGCAGCGTTGAAGAGACAGGGGGGGAAGGAGATACGCAGTATTTT; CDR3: CSVEETGGEGDTQYF
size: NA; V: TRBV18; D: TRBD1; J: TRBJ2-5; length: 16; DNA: TGTGCCAGCTCTCCCCCTGGGAACAGGGGGCGAGAGACCCAGTACTTC; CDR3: CASSPPGNRGRETQYF
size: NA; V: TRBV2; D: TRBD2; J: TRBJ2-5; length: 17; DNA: TGTGCCAACAGTGAAGCCGGGACTAGCGTTGATCAAGAGACCCAGTACTTC; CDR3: CANSEAGTSVDQETQYF
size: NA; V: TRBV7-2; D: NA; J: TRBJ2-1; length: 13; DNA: TGTGCCAGCAGCCCGCAGCGCCTTGACCGTCAGTTCTTC; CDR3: CASSPQRLDRQFF
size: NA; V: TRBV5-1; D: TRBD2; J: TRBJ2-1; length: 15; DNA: TGCGCCAGCAGGAGCGGGGGGAGCTCCTACAATGAGCAGTTCTTC; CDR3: CASRSGGSSYNEQFF
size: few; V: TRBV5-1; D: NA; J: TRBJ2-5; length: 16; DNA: TGCGCCAGCAGCTTGGACGGGCAGGGGCGCCGGGAGACCCAGTACTTC; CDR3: CASSLDGQGRRETQYF
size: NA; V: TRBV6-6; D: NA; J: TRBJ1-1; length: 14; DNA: TGTGCCAGCAGTTACTCCCCAGGGGTATATGAAGCTTTCTTT; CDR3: CASSYSPGVYEAFF
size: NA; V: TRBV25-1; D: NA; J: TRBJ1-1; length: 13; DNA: TGTGCCAGCCAGCGACAGGTAAACACTGAAGCTTTCTTT; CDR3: CASQRQVNTEAFF
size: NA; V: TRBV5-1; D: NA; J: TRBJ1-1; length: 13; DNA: TGCGCCAGCAGCCCGACGGGAAACACTGAAGCTTTCTTT; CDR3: CASSPTGNTEAFF